This paragraph reports one T cell receptor (beta chain). Its antigen is undetermined. This specimen belongs to a study of CD8+CD57+ T cells in acquired aplastic anemia. Findings and limits, study-wide: It was found that roughly 29 CD8+ CDR3 sequences were shared between patients and controls.

Genomic DNA was employed as the template in profiling TCR beta VDJ and CDR3. TCRdb analysed the reads with MiXCR anew, one entry per CDR3 protein. The repertoire holds 150,000 to 170,000 distinct CDR3 sequences, with about 52% as singletons. Selection for sequencing was limited to patients who had shown CD8+CD57+ cell expansion by flow cytometry. The TCR comes from a human donor with aplastic anemia. Sequences were obtained from sorted CD4+, CD8+, or CD8+CD57+ T cells (not recorded which) from PBMCs.

The CDR3 region is CATSDPSPGTDTQYF. For the CDR3, the DNA is TGTGCCACCAGCGACCCCTCGCCGGGCACAGATACGCAGTATTTT. The genes are TRBV24-1 and TRBJ2-3; D call uncertain. CDR3 length equals 15 residues. V was trimmed by 7 bases and J by 1 base, leaving 14 bases between them. CDR1 and CDR2 from the germline V gene are KGHDR and SFDVKD.